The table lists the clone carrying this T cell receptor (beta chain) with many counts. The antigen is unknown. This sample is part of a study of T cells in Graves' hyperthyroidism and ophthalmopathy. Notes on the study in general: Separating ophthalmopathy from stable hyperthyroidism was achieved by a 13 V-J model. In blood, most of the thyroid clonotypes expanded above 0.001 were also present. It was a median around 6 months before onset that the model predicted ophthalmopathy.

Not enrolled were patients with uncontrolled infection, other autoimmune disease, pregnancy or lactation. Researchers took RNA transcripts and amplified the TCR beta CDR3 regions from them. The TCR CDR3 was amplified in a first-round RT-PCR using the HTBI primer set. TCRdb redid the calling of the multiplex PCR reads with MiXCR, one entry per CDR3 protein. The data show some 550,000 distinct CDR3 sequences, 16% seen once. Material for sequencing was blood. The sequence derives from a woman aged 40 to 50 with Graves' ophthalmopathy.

DNA for the CDR3: TGCAGTGGGAGAGTGGGGTACAATGAGCAGTTCTTC. It codes for CSGRVGYNEQFF. This chain connects TRBV20-1 to TRBJ2-1, with D hard to call. The CDR3 is 12 amino acids. CDR1 is DFQATT and CDR2 is SNEGSKA in the germline V gene (reference sequence). Trimming removed 7 bases at V and 4 bases at J, with 11 bases between.